One TCR beta chain is described in this entry. Its antigen is not identified. It was with unique molecular identifiers that the TCRbeta library was prepared. TCRdb independently ran MiXCR on the PCR reads; one entry per CDR3 protein. The table lists around 490,000 distinct CDR3 sequences, about an eighth of them singletons, with 13% to 15% in the top ten. The sample belongs to a study of T-cell reconstitution after alpha-beta-depleted transplantation in children. Regarding the study as a whole: T-cell counts and diversity at one year post-transplant came mainly from newly produced T cells. Diversity of TCRbeta at day 60 was high in some patients, arising from surviving recipient T cells and thymic progenitors. The study reportedly traced alpha-beta T cells about two months after transplant to several hundred expanded graft clones.

This sample comprised PBMCs, mostly from graft donor cells, obtained 180 days after TCRalphabeta/CD19-depleted stem cell transplant. The clonotype originates from a female patient aged 2-9 years who had a stem cell transplant for aplastic anemia, so the T cells may come from the graft donor.

The CDR3 DNA reads TGTGCCAGCAGCTTTTCCGGGACTAGAACCTACGAGCAGTACGTC. Encoded protein: CASSFSGTRTYEQYV. The V call is TRBV5-6, the J call TRBJ2-7; 8 bases fit TRBD2. Germline CDR1 reads SGHDT; CDR2 reads YYEEEE. The V segment lost 2 bases and the J segment 2 bases; nucleotides outside the gene matches: 6. The CDR3 is made up of 15 amino acids.